This entry features one TCR beta chain sequence. This entry belongs to a study of blood T cell repertoires in COVID-19. About the research overall: The origin of the acute and convalescent COVID-19 samples was the United States, Italy and Spain. PBMCs, B-cell-depleted T cells, or T cells were the source of the cDNA or gDNA that made up the material.

The germline gives CDR1 SQVTM, CDR2 ANQGSEA. V lost 6 bases and J 4 bases, leaving 13 bases between the germline ends. CDR3 length: 13 residues. In the authors' methods: For nucleated cells, counts were estimated from reference gene primer amplification. TCRdb keeps only in-frame clones here, not all; method: immunoSEQ multiplex PCR. Clonal size and the V and J genes are those of that table, whereas D and trimming came from the DNA. The sample has 93,000 or so clones, approximately 89% seen once. The chain links TRBV29-1 to TRBJ2-4, with D perhaps matching TRBD1 (6 bases). The receptor was isolated from a woman older than 75 in a cohort sampled during active COVID-19. What was sequenced was peripheral blood. The CDR3 spells CSVRAGDKNIQYF. For the CDR3, the DNA is TGCAGCGTGAGGGCAGGGGATAAAAACATTCAGTACTTC.